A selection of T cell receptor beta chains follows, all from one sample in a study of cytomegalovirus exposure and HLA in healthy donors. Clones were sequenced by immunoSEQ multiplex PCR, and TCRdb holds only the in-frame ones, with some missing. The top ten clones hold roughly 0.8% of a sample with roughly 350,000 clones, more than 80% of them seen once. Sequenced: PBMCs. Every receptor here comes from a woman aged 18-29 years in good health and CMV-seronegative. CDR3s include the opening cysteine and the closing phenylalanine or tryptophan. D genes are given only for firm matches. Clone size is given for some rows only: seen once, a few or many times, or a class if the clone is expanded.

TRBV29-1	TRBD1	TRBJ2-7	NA	CSVAGQASYEQYF	TGCAGCGTTGCGGGACAGGCCTCCTACGAGCAGTACTTC
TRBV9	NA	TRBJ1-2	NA	CASSATGNGYTF	TGTGCCAGCAGCGCAACAGGGAATGGCTACACCTTC
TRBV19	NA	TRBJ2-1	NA	CASSMMTGGNSEQFF	TGTGCCAGTAGTATGATGACAGGCGGCAATAGCGAGCAGTTCTTC
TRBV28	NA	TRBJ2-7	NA	CASSLAQEHSYEQYF	TGTGCCAGCAGTTTAGCACAGGAGCACTCCTACGAGCAGTACTTC
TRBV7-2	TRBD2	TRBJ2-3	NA	CASSLAAAGVADTQYF	TGTGCCAGCAGCTTAGCGGCCGCGGGAGTCGCAGATACGCAGTATTTT
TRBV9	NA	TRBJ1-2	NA	CASSVTGGVDYTF	TGTGCCAGCAGCGTAACGGGGGGCGTAGACTACACCTTC
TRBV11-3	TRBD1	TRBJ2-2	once	CASSEGQGAGELFF	TGTGCCAGCAGCGAGGGACAGGGGGCCGGGGAGCTGTTTTTT
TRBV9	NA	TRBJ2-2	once	CASSVAEDPGTGELFF	TGTGCCAGCAGCGTAGCTGAGGATCCGGGGACCGGGGAGCTGTTTTTT
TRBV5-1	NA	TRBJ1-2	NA	CASSPEGGRPPGYTF	TGCGCCAGCAGCCCAGAGGGGGGGCGCCCCCCTGGCTACACCTTC
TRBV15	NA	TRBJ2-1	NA	CATSSGERDYNEQFF	TGTGCCACCAGCTCGGGGGAGCGTGACTACAATGAGCAGTTCTTC
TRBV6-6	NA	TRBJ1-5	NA	CASSREYSNQPQHF	TGTGCCAGCAGTCGAGAGTATAGCAATCAGCCCCAGCATTTT
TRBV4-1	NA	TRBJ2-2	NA	CASSQAPAIGAGELFF	TGCGCCAGCAGCCAAGCGCCAGCGATTGGCGCCGGGGAGCTGTTTTTT
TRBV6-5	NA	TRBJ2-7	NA	CASSSAYEQYF	TGTGCCAGCAGTTCGGCCTACGAGCAGTACTTC
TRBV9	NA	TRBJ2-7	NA	CASSVAGLSFSEQYF	TGTGCCAGCAGCGTAGCGGGACTCTCGTTTTCCGAGCAGTACTTC
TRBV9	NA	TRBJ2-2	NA	CASSGTVSGTGELFF	TGTGCCAGCAGCGGGACAGTTTCGGGCACCGGGGAGCTGTTTTTT
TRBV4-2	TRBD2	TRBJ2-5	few	CASSQDWGGVGETQYF	TGTGCCAGCAGCCAAGATTGGGGGGGTGTAGGAGAGACCCAGTACTTC
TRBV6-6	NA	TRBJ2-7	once	CASSPAEYEQYF	TGTGCCAGCAGCCCAGCGGAATACGAGCAGTACTTC
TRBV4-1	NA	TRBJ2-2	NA	CASSQEAGVAGELFF	TGCGCCAGCAGCCAAGAGGCAGGGGTAGCCGGGGAGCTGTTTTTT
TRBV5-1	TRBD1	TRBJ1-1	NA	CASSLQGAQGTEAFF	TGCGCCAGCAGCTTACAGGGGGCGCAGGGCACTGAAGCTTTCTTT
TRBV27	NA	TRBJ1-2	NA	CASSFQSGSNYYGYTF	TGTGCCAGCAGTTTCCAATCCGGGTCAAATTACTATGGCTACACCTTC
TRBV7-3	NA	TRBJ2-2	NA	CASSYHGAGELFF	TGTGCCAGCAGCTACCACGGGGCCGGGGAGCTGTTTTTT